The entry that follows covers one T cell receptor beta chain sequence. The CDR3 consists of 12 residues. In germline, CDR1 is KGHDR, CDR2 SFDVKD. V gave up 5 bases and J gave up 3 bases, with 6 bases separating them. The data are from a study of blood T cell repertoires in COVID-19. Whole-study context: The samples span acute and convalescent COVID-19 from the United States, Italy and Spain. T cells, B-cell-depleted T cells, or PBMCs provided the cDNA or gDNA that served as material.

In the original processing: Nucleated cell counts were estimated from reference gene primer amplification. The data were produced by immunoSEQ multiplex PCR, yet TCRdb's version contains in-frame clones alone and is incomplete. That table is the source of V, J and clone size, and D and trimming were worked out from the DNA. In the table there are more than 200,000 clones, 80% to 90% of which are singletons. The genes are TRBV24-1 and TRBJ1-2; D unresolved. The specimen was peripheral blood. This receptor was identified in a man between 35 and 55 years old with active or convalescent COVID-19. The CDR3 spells CATSVQDYGYTF. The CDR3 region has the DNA TGTGCCACCAGTGTACAAGACTATGGCTACACCTTC.